Described below is a single T cell receptor beta chain sequence and its context. This sample is drawn from a study of blood T cell repertoires in COVID-19. At the level of the study: Collection of acute and convalescent COVID-19 samples took place in the United States, Italy and Spain. Sources were T cells, B-cell-depleted T cells, or PBMCs; the material itself was cDNA or gDNA.

Here immunoSEQ multiplex PCR was the method, and the copy in TCRdb shows in-frame clones only, minus some. The sample lists 93,000 or so clones; roughly 84% were seen once. The specimen was peripheral blood. This receptor was identified in a human donor in a cohort sampled during active COVID-19.

The CDR3 DNA sequence: TGTGCCAGCAGTCTGGACAGGGGGCTAGCCAAAAACATTCAGTACTTC. Its protein is CASSLDRGLAKNIQYF. The chain combines TRBV2 with TRBJ2-4, with 11 positions matching TRBD1. The CDR3 length is 16 residues. Per the germline V gene, CDR1 is SNHLY and CDR2 is FYNNEI. J lost 0 bases, V lost 5 bases, and 3 bases had no gene match.